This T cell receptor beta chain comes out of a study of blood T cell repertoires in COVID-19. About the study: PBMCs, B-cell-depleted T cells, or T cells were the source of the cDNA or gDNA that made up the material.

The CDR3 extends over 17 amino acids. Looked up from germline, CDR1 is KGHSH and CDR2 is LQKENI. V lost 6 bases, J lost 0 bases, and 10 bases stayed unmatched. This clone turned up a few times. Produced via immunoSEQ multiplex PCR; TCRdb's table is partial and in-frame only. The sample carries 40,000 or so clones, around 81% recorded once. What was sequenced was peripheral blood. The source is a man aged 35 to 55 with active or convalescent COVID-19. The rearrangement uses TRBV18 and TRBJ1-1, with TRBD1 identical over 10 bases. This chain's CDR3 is CASSQVGTGAMNTEAFF. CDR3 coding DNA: TGTGCCAGCTCCCAAGTAGGGACAGGGGCTATGAACACTGAAGCTTTCTTT.